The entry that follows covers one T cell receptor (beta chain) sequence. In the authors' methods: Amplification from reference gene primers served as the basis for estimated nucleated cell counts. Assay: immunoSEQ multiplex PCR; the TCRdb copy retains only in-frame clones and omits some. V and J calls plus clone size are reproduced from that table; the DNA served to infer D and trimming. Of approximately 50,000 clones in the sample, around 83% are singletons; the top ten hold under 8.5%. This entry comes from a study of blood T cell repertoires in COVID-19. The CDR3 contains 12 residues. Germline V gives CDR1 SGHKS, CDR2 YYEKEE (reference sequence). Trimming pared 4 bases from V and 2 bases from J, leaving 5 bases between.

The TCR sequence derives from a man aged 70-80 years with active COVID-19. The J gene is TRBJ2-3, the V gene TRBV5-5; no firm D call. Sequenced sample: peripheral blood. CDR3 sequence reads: CASSQSTDTQYF. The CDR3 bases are TGTGCCAGCAGCCAGTCCACAGATACGCAGTATTTT.